This is a list of T cell receptor beta chains from one sample in a study of early stage breast cancer tumors. Here immunoSEQ multiplex PCR was the method, and the copy in TCRdb shows in-frame clones only, minus some. The sample includes around 25,000 clones, about two thirds of them seen just once. Sequencing was carried out using breast tumor tissue. Every receptor here comes from a person aged 55 to 75 with breast cancer. Each CDR3 is given with its conserved first and last residue. The order of the fields is V gene, J gene, clone size, D gene, CDR3 DNA, CDR3 protein. The D gene is left open where the match is weak. Some rows mark clone size as missing; the rest say once, few, many or name a class of expanded clone.

TRBV6-1	TRBJ1-5	-	TRBD1	TGTGCCAGCAGTGACCCCCGGACAGGGGTGTATCAGCCCCAGCATTTT	CASSDPRTGVYQPQHF
TRBV13	TRBJ1-2	-	TRBD1	TGTGCCAGCAGCTTTAACAGGGGGCGAGGATATGGCTACACCTTC	CASSFNRGRGYGYTF
TRBV7-3	TRBJ2-2	-	-	TGTGCCAGTTCGGGAGATCGGAACACCGGGGAGCTGTTTTTT	CASSGDRNTGELFF
TRBV7-2	TRBJ1-1	few	-	TGTGCCAGCAGCAACGCTCTGGCAATAGCTTTCTTT	CASSNALAIAFF
TRBV10-3	TRBJ2-1	-	-	TGTGCCACCCGCCGTGAGGGCAGGTCGCTCTTC	CATRREGRSLF
TRBV9	TRBJ1-1	few	-	TGTGCCAGCAGCGTCGGTAAAGACACTGAAGCTTTCTTT	CASSVGKDTEAFF
TRBV19	TRBJ2-7	-	TRBD1	TGTGCCAGTAGTCCCACCTTGGACAGGGGGAAAGGCGAGCAGTACTTC	CASSPTLDRGKGEQYF
TRBV29-1	TRBJ2-1	-	-	TGCAGCGTCGAACGGCGGGAACCTGAGCAGTTCTTC	CSVERREPEQFF
TRBV6-5	TRBJ1-4	-	TRBD1	TGTGCCAGCAGTTACTCGGGACAGGGTGAAAAACTGTTTTTT	CASSYSGQGEKLFF
TRBV9	TRBJ2-2	-	-	TGTGCCAGCAGCGTAAGAGCTAACACCGGGGAGCTGTTTTTT	CASSVRANTGELFF
TRBV18	TRBJ2-7	medium-sized	-	TGTGCCAGCTCACCACCTGCCGGGAAGTATGTATCGTCCTACGAGCAGTACTTC	CASSPPAGKYVSSYEQYF
TRBV9	TRBJ2-7	-	TRBD2	TGTGCCAGCAGCGGAAGCGGGAGGGGCGAGCAGTACTTC	CASSGSGRGEQYF
TRBV28	TRBJ1-1	-	-	TGTGCCAGCAGATGGGCCTCTGAAGCTTTCTTT	CASRWASEAFF
TRBV27	TRBJ2-7	few	-	TGTGCCAGCAGTTTAGCCTACGTCACGGGAAATCCCTACGAGCAGTACTTC	CASSLAYVTGNPYEQYF
TRBV9	TRBJ1-1	-	-	TGTGCCAGCAGCCCTCAGGGATACACTGAAGCTTTCTTT	CASSPQGYTEAFF
TRBV5-1	TRBJ2-3	few	-	TGCGCCAGCAGCTACGCGGGAATCACAGATACGCAGTATTTT	CASSYAGITDTQYF
TRBV11-1	TRBJ2-1	-	TRBD2	TGTGCCAGCAGCCCTGATGATAGCGGGGGAAGCTCCTACAATGAGCAGTTCTTC	CASSPDDSGGSSYNEQFF
TRBV5-6	TRBJ2-1	-	TRBD2	TGTGCCAGCAGCTTTGGTGTCCCGGGAGGCTACAATGAGCAGTTCTTC	CASSFGVPGGYNEQFF
TRBV5-1	TRBJ1-2	once	-	TGCGCCAGCAGCTTGGGGGGGCGCAGCTATGGCTACACCTTC	CASSLGGRSYGYTF
TRBV7-9	TRBJ2-3	few	TRBD2	TGTGCCAGCAGCTTATCACGGGAGGGGCTTAGTACGCAGTATTTT	CASSLSREGLSTQYF
TRBV10-3	TRBJ1-2	few	-	TGTGCCATCAGTCCTGACACCTATGGCTACACCTTC	CAISPDTYGYTF
TRBV6-5	TRBJ1-2	-	TRBD1	TGTGCCAGCAGTTACACAGGGGCGTATGGCTACACCTTC	CASSYTGAYGYTF
TRBV7-3	TRBJ2-2	-	TRBD2	TGTGCCAGCAGCTTGGTAGCGGGAGGCATCGGGGAGCTGTTTTTT	CASSLVAGGIGELFF
TRBV29-1	TRBJ2-7	-	-	TGCAGCGTCGTCCCCCCAGGGAAAGGGCAATACGAGCAGTACTTC	CSVVPPGKGQYEQYF
TRBV30	TRBJ2-7	-	TRBD1	TGTGCCTGGAGTTTCCCCGGAAGAGGGGGCGTCTACGAGCAGTACTTC	CAWSFPGRGGVYEQYF
TRBV19	TRBJ1-2	-	-	TGTGCCAGTAGTACCCTCGGCTATGGCTACACCTTC	CASSTLGYGYTF
TRBV27	TRBJ1-2	-	-	TGTGCCAGCAGTTTAAGGCAGGGAAATGGCTACACCTTC	CASSLRQGNGYTF
TRBV27	TRBJ1-1	few	-	TGTGCCAGCAGCCATGACAGGAACACTGAAGCTTTCTTT	CASSHDRNTEAFF
TRBV7-9	TRBJ2-3	once	-	TGTGCCAGCAGCTTAGGTGGGCTTCGGTTAGATACGCAGTATTTT	CASSLGGLRLDTQYF
TRBV19	TRBJ1-1	-	-	TGTGCCAGTAGTATCGTCGGCAGGGTGACGTCGACTGAAGCTTTCTTT	CASSIVGRVTSTEAFF
TRBV19	TRBJ2-7	-	TRBD1	TGTGCCAGTAGTTTCCGGGACAGGGGAGCGCGTGAGCAGTACTTC	CASSFRDRGAREQYF
TRBV15	TRBJ2-7	few	TRBD2	TGTGCCACCAGCTCCTCCGGGACTAGCGGGAGGAGCAGGCACGAGCAGTACTTC	CATSSSGTSGRSRHEQYF
TRBV28	TRBJ2-4	-	-	TGTGCCAGCAGTTTCAGCGGAGTTGGCAAAAACATTCAGTACTTC	CASSFSGVGKNIQYF
TRBV18	TRBJ1-2	-	-	TGTGCCAGCTCACCACCTACGGAGGGGCTCTATGGCTACACCTTC	CASSPPTEGLYGYTF
TRBV7-2	TRBJ2-1	few	TRBD2	TGTGCCAGCAGCTCGCCGGGACTAGCGGGAGTTAGGTCCTACAATGAGCAGTTCTTC	CASSSPGLAGVRSYNEQFF
TRBV16	TRBJ2-1	-	TRBD1	TGTGCCAGCAGACACGGACAGGGCCCCTACAATGAGCAGTTCTTC	CASRHGQGPYNEQFF
TRBV4-3	TRBJ2-7	-	TRBD2	TGCGCCAGCAGCCAAGATCTTGTTAAGGGGTCTAGCGGGAGTAGCTCCTACGAGCAGTACTTC	CASSQDLVKGSSGSSSYEQYF
TRBV5-8	TRBJ1-1	few	-	TGTGCCAGCAGCTTGACAAACACTGAAGCTTTCTTT	CASSLTNTEAFF
TRBV11-2	TRBJ1-5	-	-	TGTGCCAGCAGCGAACGAGACAATAGCAATCAGCCCCAGCATTTT	CASSERDNSNQPQHF
TRBV5-1	TRBJ1-4	-	-	TGCGCCAGCAGCGACAGGAAGTTGGGCCAAGCTAATGAAAAACTGTTTTTT	CASSDRKLGQANEKLFF
TRBV7-7	TRBJ2-1	-	-	TGTGCTAGCAGCCCCTGGGCGGGGACCTCCTACAATGAGCAGTTCTTC	CASSPWAGTSYNEQFF
TRBV28	TRBJ2-7	few	TRBD2	TGTGCCAGCAGAATGACTAGCGCGAGCTCCTACGAGCAGTACTTC	CASRMTSASSYEQYF
TRBV7-2	TRBJ1-5	-	-	TGTGCCAGCCGGGGTCATAGCAATCAGCCCCAGCATTTT	CASRGHSNQPQHF
TRBV2	TRBJ1-3	-	-	TGTGCCAGCAGTTACTCTCGAGGCTCTGGAAACACCATATATTTT	CASSYSRGSGNTIYF
TRBV2	TRBJ2-1	large	TRBD1	TGTGCCAGCCGAGGACGGGACAGGCGGTACAATGAGCAGTTCTTC	CASRGRDRRYNEQFF
TRBV29-1	TRBJ2-1	-	-	TGCAGCGTGCGACAGACCTCCTACAATGAGCAGTTCTTC	CSVRQTSYNEQFF
TRBV29-1	TRBJ1-1	-	-	TGCAGCGCTATAGTTAACACTGAAGCTTTCTTT	CSAIVNTEAFF
TRBV14	TRBJ2-1	-	-	TGTGCCAGCAGCCCGACAGACTCCTACAATGAGCAGTTCTTC	CASSPTDSYNEQFF
TRBV19	TRBJ1-1	-	-	TGTGCCAGTAGTTTAGGCGGGCACACTGAAGCTTTCTTT	CASSLGGHTEAFF
TRBV7-3	TRBJ2-1	-	TRBD2	TGTGCCAGCAGCCTCGGACTAGCTTCCTACAATGAGCAGTTCTTC	CASSLGLASYNEQFF
TRBV9	TRBJ2-7	-	TRBD2	TGTGCCAGCAGCTACGGACTAGCGGGGGAGCAGTACTTC	CASSYGLAGEQYF
TRBV29-1	TRBJ1-1	-	TRBD1	TGCAGCGTTGGACAGGGAAACACTGAAGCTTTCTTT	CSVGQGNTEAFF